Following are 27 T cell receptor beta chains from one sample sequenced in a study of control samples from healthy donors and cancer patients (TCRdb year 2020). Library construction relied on the immunoSEQ multiplex PCR assay. In TCRdb, the immuneACCESS table is reduced to in-frame sequences with V and J assigned. These tables do not hold every clone; where another copy was compared, an unresolved V gene accounts for under half, and the others remain unexplained. The sample table shows fewer than 85,000 clones, and about nine tenths are seen once. The top ten constitute around 16% of the sample. What was sequenced was blood. The source is a man younger than 40 in good health.

The count of this clone is one. V is TRBV2 and J is TRBJ2-1; TRBD2 agrees at 9 bases. In germline, CDR1 is SNHLY, CDR2 FYNNEI. The CDR3 contains 15 residues. Trimming took 1 base from V and 5 from J; bases not matched to a gene: 3. The DNA for the CDR3 is TGTGCCAGCAGTGAAGAAGGGACTAGCCACAATGAGCAGTTCTTC. Residues: CASSEEGTSHNEQFF. Based on the CDR3 plus reference TRBV2 and TRBJ2-1, the full variable domain is EPEVTQTPSHQVTQMGQEVILRCVPISNHLYFYWYRQILGQKVEFLVSFYNNEISEKSEIFDDQFSVERPDGSNFTLKIRSTKLEDSAMYFCASSEEGTSHNEQFFGPGTRLTVL.

The chain has TRBV7-3 and TRBJ2-1, with 10 bases lining up with TRBD2. J gave up 4 bases and V 5 bases, and 8 bases lay outside the gene matches. Germline CDR1 is SGHTA and CDR2 is FQGTGA. The CDR3 covers 16 residues. CDR3 coding DNA: TGTGCCAGCAGCCGTACAGCGGGAGGGGGTTACAATGAGCAGTTCTTC. Protein product: CASSRTAGGGYNEQFF.

This CDR3 is CASSVGARDSPYGYTF. The CDR3 DNA reads as TGTGCCAGCAGCGTGGGGGCCCGAGACAGTCCCTATGGCTACACCTTC. This chain connects TRBV9 to TRBJ1-2; D may be TRBD1 (6 bases). With 2 bases removed from V and 4 bases from J, the gap between germline ends came to 18 bases. The CDR3 spans 16 residues. Per the germline V gene, CDR1 is SGDLS and CDR2 is YYNGEE.

The chain links TRBV29-1 to TRBJ2-7, with 7 bases identical to TRBD1. The germline V gene encodes CDR1 SQVTM and CDR2 ANQGSEA. V gave up 4 bases and J gave up 0 bases; unmatched junction bases: 6. This CDR3 is built from 14 residues. The CDR3 DNA reads as TGCAGCGTTGCCCGAGCAGGGGGCTCCTACGAGCAGTACTTC. Translation: CSVARAGGSYEQYF.

The chain joins TRBV27 to TRBJ1-6; TRBD1 aligns across 7 bases. Trimming at V came to 5 bases and at J to 10 bases, leaving 11 bases not matched to a gene. The CDR3 covers 15 residues. Germline CDR1 and CDR2: MNHEY and SMNVEV (reference sequence). The CDR3 is CASSPLSGQSSPLHF. The CDR3 DNA reads TGTGCCAGCAGTCCACTCTCGGGACAGAGCTCACCCCTCCACTTT.

V usage is TRBV15 and J usage is TRBJ2-1; 8 positions agree with TRBD2. The germline CDR1 and CDR2 sequences are LNHNV and YYDKDF (reference sequence). The CDR3 runs to 14 residues. J gave up 0 bases and V 10 bases, and 5 bases lay outside the gene matches. The CDR3 spells CAIRGGSSYNEQFF. In DNA, the CDR3 is TGTGCCATCCGGGGGGGAAGCTCCTACAATGAGCAGTTCTTC.

The chain combines TRBV9 with TRBJ1-6; perhaps TRBD1 as D (5 bases). The germline V gene encodes CDR1 SGDLS and CDR2 YYNGEE. This CDR3 has 16 residues. V lost 6 bases and J lost 10, with 23 bases in between. The CDR3 nucleotides are TGTGCCAGCACCAGCGGTGACAGCCGCCTCTCCTCACCCCTCCACTTT. It encodes CASTSGDSRLSSPLHF.

V gene TRBV4-1 combines with J gene TRBJ2-3; 8 nucleotides match TRBD2. Looked up from germline, CDR1 is MGHRA and CDR2 is YSYEKL. Trimming took 0 bases from V and 3 from J; bases not matched to a gene: 8. The CDR3 totals 17 residues. The CDR3 DNA reads as TGCGCCAGCAGCCAAGATTTGCCGGGGGGGCCGACAGATACGCAGTATTTT. As protein: CASSQDLPGGPTDTQYF.

V is TRBV28 and J is TRBJ1-1; the D is unclear. This CDR3 has 10 amino acids. V was clipped by 5 bases and J by 7 bases, with 5 bases between them. Germline loops: CDR1 MDHEN, CDR2 SYDVKM. CDR3 sequence (DNA): TGTGCCAGCAGTCGGAGTGAAGCTTTCTTT. Encoded protein: CASSRSEAFF. Full variable domain (remainder filled in from reference TRBV28 and TRBJ1-1): DVKVTQSSRYLVKRTGEKVFLECVQDMDHENMFWYRQDPGLGLRLIYFSYDVKMKEKGDIPEGYSVSREKKERFSLILESASTNQTSMYLCASSRSEAFFGQGTRLTVV.

This chain connects TRBV14 to TRBJ2-2; D gene uncertain. Trimming shortened V by 3 bases and J by 3 bases, and 8 bases separated the two germline ends. The CDR3 runs to 14 residues. CDR1 is SGHDN, CDR2 FVKESK, per germline. CDR3 protein: CASSQGLYTGELFF. CDR3 nucleotides: TGTGCCAGCAGCCAGGGCCTTTACACCGGGGAGCTGTTTTTT.

This chain uses TRBV29-1 with TRBJ1-1, with 9 positions matching TRBD1. CDR3 length: 14 residues. Trimming took 4 bases from V and 8 from J; bases not matched to a gene: 11. CDR1 SQVTM and CDR2 ANQGSEA come from the germline V gene. As DNA, the CDR3 is TGCAGCGTTGGGAGGGGGACAGGGAGGATAGAAGCTTTCTTT. It is translated as CSVGRGTGRIEAFF.

V gene TRBV9 combines with J gene TRBJ1-1; a weak D match, TRBD1 (6 bases). Trimming took 6 bases from V and 1 from J, leaving 16 bases between them. Germline V lookup: CDR1 SGDLS, CDR2 YYNGEE. This CDR3 is built from 15 residues. In DNA, the CDR3 is TGTGCCAGCACCTTCAGGGGCGAGGCGAACACTGAAGCTTTCTTT. Amino acids: CASTFRGEANTEAFF.

The chain couples TRBV29-1 to TRBJ1-2, with 9 bases lining up with TRBD1. Trimming at V came to 1 base and at J to 1 base, leaving 4 bases not matched to a gene. The germline V gene has CDR1 SQVTM and CDR2 ANQGSEA. This CDR3 region has 15 residues. The CDR3 nucleotides read TGCAGCGTTGAAGTGGGGACAGGGCTTAACTATGGCTACACCTTC. Its protein is CSVEVGTGLNYGYTF.

The chain has TRBV10-3 and TRBJ1-5; D call uncertain. This CDR3 has 13 amino acids. Trimming stripped 0 bases from V and 5 bases from J, with 5 bases between. Germline V gene data show CDR1 as ENHRY and CDR2 as SYGVKD. The CDR3, as DNA: TGTGCCATCAGTGAGTCGGGAGATCAGCCCCAGCATTTT. Protein product: CAISESGDQPQHF.

The chain carries TRBV7-2 and TRBJ2-5; 11 nucleotides align to TRBD2. CDR1 is SGHTA, CDR2 FQGNSA, per germline. The CDR3 extends over 14 amino acids. The ends lost 5 bases at V and 3 bases at J; junction bases unmatched: 2. This CDR3 reads CASSRSGGEETQYF. CDR3 sequence (DNA): TGTGCCAGCAGCCGTAGCGGGGGGGAAGAGACCCAGTACTTC.

The chain uses TRBV10-2 and TRBJ2-5; TRBD1 aligns across 8 bases. Germline values: CDR1 WSHSY, CDR2 SAAADI. Trimming at V came to 8 bases and at J to 4 bases, leaving 12 bases not matched to a gene. This CDR3 is 15 amino acids long. DNA for the CDR3: TGCGCCAGCGGGCCAGGGGGCTTAATCACAGAGACCCAGTACTTC. Amino acid sequence: CASGPGGLITETQYF.

The rearrangement joins TRBV9 to TRBJ2-2; weak D call: TRBD1 (6 bases). The CDR3 is made up of 17 amino acids. Germline V lookup: CDR1 SGDLS, CDR2 YYNGEE. With 0 bases removed from V and 5 bases from J, the gap between germline ends came to 17 bases. CDR3 coding DNA: TGTGCCAGCAGCGTAGGAGGTTCCAGGGGTGGGACCGGGGAGCTGTTTTTT. Encoded protein: CASSVGGSRGGTGELFF.

This clone was found once. The gene calls are TRBV9 and TRBJ2-2, with 11 bases identical to TRBD2. Germline-derived CDR1 and CDR2 are SGDLS and YYNGEE. After removal of 4 bases from V and 1 base from J, the junction contained 3 bases not matched to a gene. The CDR3 loop spans 16 amino acids. CDR3 sequence reads: CASSYTSGGNTGELFF. The CDR3 coding sequence is TGTGCCAGCAGCTATACTAGCGGGGGGAACACCGGGGAGCTGTTTTTT.

This chain connects TRBV28 to TRBJ2-7; the match to TRBD2 covers 8 bases. The germline V gene encodes CDR1 MDHEN and CDR2 SYDVKM. V trimming: 6 bases; J trimming: 4 bases; junction bases outside the gene matches: 8. This CDR3 is 14 amino acids long. The chain's CDR3 is CASSIRGGYYEQYF. CDR3 nucleotide sequence: TGTGCCAGCAGCATTCGGGGGGGCTATTACGAGCAGTACTTC.

This chain connects TRBV9 to TRBJ1-1, with TRBD1 matching 10 bases. The ends lost 0 bases at V and 5 bases at J; junction bases unmatched: 4. CDR3 length: 15 residues. Germline V gene lookup returns CDR1 SGDLS and CDR2 YYNGEE. CDR3 sequence (DNA): TGTGCCAGCAGCGTAGTAGACAGGGGGCTGACTGAAGCTTTCTTT. It translates to CASSVVDRGLTEAFF.

The chain employs TRBV6-4 and TRBJ2-2; no clear D. CDR3 length: 14 residues. CDR1 is MRHNA and CDR2 is SNTAGT in the germline V gene. V was shortened by 4 bases and J by 2 bases, with 8 bases between the two germline ends. The CDR3 region is CASSGAQNTGELFF. DNA for the CDR3: TGTGCCAGCAGTGGCGCACAAAACACCGGGGAGCTGTTTTTT.

The chain recombines TRBV3-1 (or the pseudogene TRBV3-2) with TRBJ2-7, with TRBD1 identical over 8 bases. V shed 4 bases and J 3 bases; nucleotides not matched to a gene: 8. Germline V CDR1 and CDR2: LGHDT, YNNKEL (reference sequence). This CDR3 contains 15 residues. The CDR3 loop reads CASSPTGQAFYEQYF. The CDR3, as DNA: TGTGCCAGCAGCCCAACGGGACAGGCCTTCTACGAGCAGTACTTC.

The chain is built from TRBV28 and TRBJ1-2; 7 nucleotides align to TRBD1. Trimming at V came to 6 bases and at J to 5 bases, leaving 15 bases not matched to a gene. CDR1 is MDHEN, CDR2 SYDVKM, per germline. CDR3 size: 16 residues. CDR3 bases: TGTGCCAGCAGGACCGGGCTGGGAGGGGGCTGGTATGGCTACACCTTC. Its translation: CASRTGLGGGWYGYTF.

The chain recombines TRBV5-1 with TRBJ2-1; D uncertain. The V gene's germline CDR1 is SGHRS and CDR2 YFSETQ. CDR3 length: 13 amino acids. Trimming removed 1 base at V and 8 bases at J, with 10 bases between. The CDR3 is CASSLTDRDEQFF. CDR3 DNA: TGCGCCAGCAGCTTGACGGATCGGGATGAGCAGTTCTTC.

The rearrangement uses TRBV7-2 and TRBJ1-2, with 9 bases identical to TRBD1. This CDR3 is built from 15 residues. Germline CDR1 reads SGHTA; CDR2 reads FQGNSA. The V and J ends lost 1 base and 5 bases, in that order; junction bases with no gene match: 5. The CDR3 nucleotides read TGTGCCAGCAGCTTAGATGGGACAGGGAGTTATGGCTACACCTTC. It specifies CASSLDGTGSYGYTF.

The J gene is TRBJ2-7, the V gene TRBV10-3, with D perhaps matching TRBD2 (6 bases). Germline V gene lookup returns CDR1 ENHRY and CDR2 SYGVKD. The CDR3 loop spans 15 amino acids. V was clipped by 11 bases and J by 3 bases, with 23 bases between them. CDR3 protein: CAVGTQRATFYEQYF. CDR3 nucleotides: TGTGCCGTAGGGACCCAGCGGGCCACTTTCTACGAGCAGTACTTC.

The chain couples TRBV24-1 to TRBJ1-2; unclear D gene. This CDR3 comprises 16 residues. Germline V CDR1 and CDR2: KGHDR, SFDVKD. Trimming cost V 3 bases and J 5 bases, with 18 bases left between them. This CDR3 reads CATSDRSAEVQYGYTF. For the CDR3, the DNA is TGTGCCACCAGTGATAGATCGGCGGAGGTCCAATATGGCTACACCTTC.